This TCR beta chain was identified during a study of Ad26.COV2.S vaccination and SARS-CoV-2 variants. Study-wide background: Donor allocation was to the COV1001 Ad26.COV2.S trial arm. Each vaccinee took Ad26.COV2.S intramuscularly, once or twice 56 days apart.

The treatment here: roughly 18 received Ad26.COV2.S at low or high dose, single or two shots; a few received placebo; per-sample allocation not given. Sampling happened 63 days after the first vaccine or placebo injection. Produced via immunoSEQ multiplex PCR; TCRdb's table is partial and in-frame only. The top ten clones hold just under 7.5% of a sample with around 400,000 clones, approximately 83% of them seen once. The TCR sequence derives from a person between 18 and 65 years old who received the Ad26.COV2.S COVID-19 vaccine or a placebo. The sample consisted of peripheral blood, taken in a trial of Ad26.COV2.S vaccine versus placebo.

The CDR3: CASSASGHNTGELFF. The CDR3 DNA reads TGTGCCAGCAGCGCCTCCGGACACAACACCGGGGAGCTGTTTTTT. This chain uses TRBV9 with TRBJ2-2, with D possibly being TRBD1 (5 bases). This CDR3 is built from 15 residues. The V end was cut by 3 bases, the J end by 2 bases, with 11 bases between. Germline CDR1 is SGDLS and CDR2 is YYNGEE. The entire variable domain, with the rest obtained from reference TRBV9 and TRBJ2-2, is as follows: DSGVTQTPKHLITATGQRVTLRCSPRSGDLSVYWYQQSLDQGLQFLIQYYNGEERAKGNILERFSAQQFPDLHSELNLSSLELGDSALYFCASSASGHNTGELFFGEGSRLTVL.